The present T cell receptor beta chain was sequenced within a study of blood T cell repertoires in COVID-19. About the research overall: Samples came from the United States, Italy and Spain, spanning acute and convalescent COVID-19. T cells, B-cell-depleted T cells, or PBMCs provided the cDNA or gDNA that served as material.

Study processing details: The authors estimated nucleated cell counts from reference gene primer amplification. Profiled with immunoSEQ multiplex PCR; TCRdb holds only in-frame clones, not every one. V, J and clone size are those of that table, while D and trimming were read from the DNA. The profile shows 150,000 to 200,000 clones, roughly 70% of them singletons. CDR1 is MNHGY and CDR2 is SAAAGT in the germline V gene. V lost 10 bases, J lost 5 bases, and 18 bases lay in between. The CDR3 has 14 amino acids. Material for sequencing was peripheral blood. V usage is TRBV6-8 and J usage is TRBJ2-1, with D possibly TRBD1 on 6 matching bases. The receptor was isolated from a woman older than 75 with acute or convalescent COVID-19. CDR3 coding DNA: TGTGCCACCCTAAGAATGGACAGCAACAATGAGCAGTTCTTC. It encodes CATLRMDSNNEQFF.